One T cell receptor (beta chain) is described in this entry. Its antigen is not yet known. Base qualities are not at hand, and no much larger clone is one base apart. CDR1 MNHEY and CDR2 SMNVEV were looked up in the germline V gene (reference sequence). The CDR3 holds 16 amino acids from the cysteine to the phenylalanine. Of all the DNA, just the CDR3 is kept, 48 bases in frame from base 1. From V the trimming removes 5 bases and from J it removes 2 bases, while the gene matches leave 6 bases of the junction unaccounted for. This entry is derived from a study of blood T cell repertoires in COVID-19 (dated by TCRdb to the early 2020s). Turning to the overall study: Collaborator samples came from the United States, Italy and Spain and covered acute and convalescent phases of COVID-19. The prospective study material was composed of cDNA or gDNA derived from T cells, B-cell-depleted T cells, or PBMCs. Subjects who had been exposed to COVID-19, were actively infected with it, or had recovered from it provided the deeply sampled blood TCRbeta repertoires that made up the dataset. The repertoires were released in a freely available public database intended as a resource for research on the immune response to SARS-CoV-2. The samples were drawn from the first 160 participants of the ongoing ImmuneRACE study and from some 1,300 subjects provided by 6 global collaborators. A de-identified subject ID, COVID-19 status, age in years and sex were almost always included in the sample metadata. HLA class I and class II types, where available, came from metadata supplied by the sample provider rather than from assay-based typing. Study-level results and caveats: The quantity of clinical and demographic metadata differed by source and by participant and was supplied without curation.

TCRbeta CDR3 regions were amplified from genomic DNA by means of the immunoSEQ Assay, a bias-controlled multiplex PCR. As for the authors' bioinformatics: Nucleated cell counts per sample were estimated from amplification of reference gene primers within the assay. To quantify the absolute abundance of each unique TCRbeta CDR3 rearrangement, sequence reads were collapsed and filtered. For each sample, productive Simpson clonality was calculated as the square root of Simpson's diversity index across productive rearrangements. Not all clones reach the TCRdb copy of this immuneACCESS table, which keeps in-frame sequences only. Checked studies attribute under half of the gap to unresolved V genes and leave the rest unexplained. V, J and clone size reflect that table, while D and trimming were determined from the DNA. This sample has 150,000 to 200,000 clones in its table, and more than 70% of those were observed once. The ten largest clones take up around 4.8% of the sample.

The collaborating institutions used their own protocols to collect whole blood in K2EDTA tubes. For TCRbeta analysis, collaborators shipped samples in one of three forms: frozen whole blood, isolated PBMCs, or DNA extracted from either of those sample types. Here the chain combines TRBV27 and TRBJ2-6; TRBD1 matches 7 bases in the middle. This clonotype was obtained from a human donor in a cohort sampled during active COVID-19. The specimen sequenced was peripheral blood. In nucleotide form, the sequence is TGTGCCAGCAGTCCCTACAGGGGTACTGGGGCCAACGTCCTGACTTTC. Its protein product is CASSPYRGTGANVLTF.